These 17 T cell receptor beta chains originate from one sample sequenced in a study of identical twins. MiXCR, applied by TCRdb to the 5' RACE reads, yields one record per CDR3 protein. This table holds 1.5 million to 2 million distinct CDR3 sequences, 25% to 35% found once. Specimen: cord blood. Receptors originate from a newborn girl in good health.

This clonotype has only a few counts. CDR3 sequence reads: CSARAGTGEQYF. The CDR3 bases are TGCAGTGCTAGAGCAGGGACAGGCGAGCAGTACTTC. The chain uses TRBV20-1 and TRBJ2-5; 8 bases agree with TRBD1. The end of the DNA fits TRBJ2-7 better, so the J call may be wrong. The length of the CDR3 is 12 residues. CDR1 and CDR2 from the germline V gene are DFQATT and SNEGSKA (reference sequence).

This clonotype was counted a few times. The rearrangement links TRBV20-1 to TRBJ2-1; 10 nucleotides match TRBD2. The CDR3 runs 17 residues. Germline loops: CDR1 DFQATT, CDR2 SNEGSKA (reference sequence). V trimming: 3 bases; J trimming: 0 bases; junction bases outside the gene matches: 8. The CDR3 loop reads CSASSSGGPSSYNEQFF. The CDR3 DNA reads TGCAGTGCTAGTAGTAGCGGGGGGCCGAGCTCCTACAATGAGCAGTTCTTC.

The V call is TRBV20-1, the J call TRBJ2-4; a possible D gene is TRBD2 (5 bases). The J call is uncertain, as TRBJ2-7 better fits the DNA end. The CDR3 runs to 14 residues. The germline gives CDR1 DFQATT, CDR2 SNEGSKA (reference sequence). The CDR3 nucleotides are TGCAGTACCCCAAGGACGGACGGGGCCTACGAGCAGTACTTC. It encodes CSTPRTDGAYEQYF.

The gene calls are TRBV24-1 and TRBJ2-7; D possibly corresponds to TRBD1 (6 bases). CDR3 length: 13 amino acids. V was cut by 6 bases and J by 2 bases, with 10 bases left in between. Germline CDR1 KGHDR, CDR2 SFDVKD. The CDR3 loop is CATSHRVAYEQYF. The CDR3 DNA follows: TGTGCCACCAGTCACAGGGTGGCCTACGAGCAGTACTTC.

The chain links TRBV9 to TRBJ1-2, with TRBD1 matching 8 bases. The CDR3 is made up of 14 amino acids. The V segment lost 3 bases and the J segment 4 bases; nucleotides outside the gene matches: 5. The germline V gene encodes CDR1 SGDLS and CDR2 YYNGEE. CDR3 nucleotides: TGTGCCAGCAGCGGATACAGGGGGAGCTATGGCTACACCTTC. It encodes CASSGYRGSYGYTF.

This sequence joins TRBV20-1 and TRBJ1-2; perhaps TRBD1 as D (5 bases). The length of the CDR3 is 12 residues. Germline V gives CDR1 DFQATT, CDR2 SNEGSKA (reference sequence). V lost 7 bases and J 0 bases, leaving 9 bases between the germline ends. The CDR3 DNA is TGCAGTGTTACAGGTTCTAACTATGGCTACACCTTC. Its protein is CSVTGSNYGYTF.

The chain has TRBV20-1 and TRBJ1-5; maybe TRBD1 (5 bases). This CDR3 spans 15 amino acids. V was pared by 0 bases and J by 3 bases, with 12 bases between. Germline V gives CDR1 DFQATT, CDR2 SNEGSKA (reference sequence). The CDR3 DNA reads TGCAGTGCTAGAGAGAGTCAGGGTATCAATCAGCCCCAGCATTTT. Translated, it gives CSARESQGINQPQHF.

The chain uses TRBV4-2 and TRBJ1-1; the D gene is possibly TRBD1 (6 bases). CDR3 length: 16 amino acids. Germline V gene sequence: CDR1 LGHNA, CDR2 YNFKEQ. Trimming pared 0 bases from V and 5 bases from J, leaving 16 bases between. This CDR3 is CASSQDLGGPGTEAFF. CDR3 DNA sequence: TGTGCCAGCAGCCAAGATCTGGGGGGGCCAGGAACTGAAGCTTTCTTT.

Remarks on this clonotype: A read error may produce the germline difference seen at one junction end. The chain's CDR3 is CGAKTANYGYTF. The CDR3 coding sequence is TGCGGTGCGAAGACAGCTAACTATGGCTACACCTTC. The chain joins TRBV20-1 to TRBJ1-2; D might be TRBD1 (5 bases). The CDR3 contains 12 residues. From germline, CDR1 is DFQATT and CDR2 SNEGSKA (reference sequence).

This clonotype was counted only a few times. The genes are TRBV20-1 and TRBJ2-3; perhaps TRBD2 as D (6 bases). Germline V gene lookup returns CDR1 DFQATT and CDR2 SNEGSKA (reference sequence). This CDR3 has 14 residues. Trimming took off 3 bases at V and 0 bases at J, with 10 bases between the two ends. CDR3 nucleotides: TGCAGTGCTAGCGGGACTCCTAGCACAGATACGCAGTATTTT. It codes for CSASGTPSTDTQYF.

As for this clonotype: This may be a read error: a much more frequent sequence differs by one nucleotide. V gene TRBV3-1 combines with J gene TRBJ2-1; a weak D match, TRBD2 (5 bases). The CDR3 is 14 residues long. In germline, CDR1 is LGHDT, CDR2 YNNKEL (reference sequence). Between the trimmed V and J ends, which lost 3 bases and 5 bases, there was a span of 11 bases. CDR3 residues: CASSQDPGNNEQFF. The CDR3 DNA is TGTGCCAGCAGCCAGGATCCCGGGAACAATGAGCAGTTCTTC.

The chain carries TRBV6-2 or TRBV6-3 and TRBJ2-3, with 7 bases fitting TRBD1. The CDR3 contains 15 residues. V lost 6 bases to trimming and J lost 4 bases; unmatched junction nucleotides: 10. CDR1 is MNHEY, CDR2 SVGEGT, per germline. This CDR3 is CASSYVDRDADTQYF. The DNA of the CDR3 is TGTGCCAGCAGCTACGTAGACAGGGACGCAGATACGCAGTATTTT.

This clonotype was detected many times. The chain has TRBV7-2 and TRBJ2-3; D is undetermined. The germline V gene encodes CDR1 SGHTA and CDR2 FQGNSA. CDR3 length: 15 amino acids. V lost 6 bases, J lost 2 bases, and 15 bases lay in between. CDR3 in DNA: TGTGCCAGCAGTTTACGAGGCGGCTCCACAGATACGCAGTATTTT. Translated: CASSLRGGSTDTQYF. Based on the CDR3 plus reference TRBV7-2 and TRBJ2-3, the full variable domain is GAGVSQSPSNKVTEKGKDVELRCDPISGHTALYWYRQSLGQGLEFLIYFQGNSAPDKSGLPSDRFSAERTGGSVSTLTIQRTQQEDSAVYLCASSLRGGSTDTQYFGPGTRLTVL.

The V gene is TRBV6-1, the J gene TRBJ2-1, with 9 bases aligning to TRBD2. The CDR3 sequence is 18 residues long. CDR1 is MNHNS and CDR2 is SASEGT in the germline V gene. J gave up 7 bases and V 6 bases, and 19 bases lay outside the gene matches. CDR3 in DNA: TGTGCCAGCAGGCGGGAGGGGGGGCCGCCTAGCGGGAATAATGAGCAGTTCTTC. Translating gives CASRREGGPPSGNNEQFF.

This clonotype was seen more than once but under ten times. The chain links TRBV20-1 to TRBJ2-7, with unresolved D. The V end was cut by 3 bases, the J end by 1 base, with 10 bases between. The CDR3 runs 13 residues. Germline CDR1 DFQATT, CDR2 SNEGSKA (reference sequence). CDR3 in DNA: TGCAGTGCTAGCGCCGGCGGTTCCTACGAGCAGTACTTC. It specifies CSASAGGSYEQYF.

This clonotype was observed a single time. This sequence joins TRBV6-1 and TRBJ1-2; weak D call: TRBD1 (6 bases). CDR1 and CDR2 from the germline V gene are MNHNS and SASEGT. The V end lost 8 bases, the J end lost 4 bases, and 17 bases lay between the germline ends. CDR3 length: 14 amino acids. CDR3: CASRHTGRGYGYTF. CDR3 DNA sequence: TGTGCCAGCCGACATACAGGGAGGGGCTATGGCTACACCTTC.

This clonotype was detected a few times. V and J are TRBV6-6 and TRBJ1-4, with 7 bases matching TRBD1. This CDR3 has 15 amino acids. V gave up 5 bases and J gave up 2 bases; unmatched junction bases: 5. Germline V gene lookup returns CDR1 MNHNY and CDR2 SVGAGI (reference sequence). The CDR3 here is CASSRGQATNEKLFF. CDR3 nucleotide sequence: TGTGCCAGCAGTCGTGGACAGGCGACTAATGAAAAACTGTTTTTT.